The present T cell receptor (beta chain) was sequenced within a study of beta chain features in type 1 diabetes. Study-level results: The cDNA sequencing approach could over-represent high-TCR-expressing cells. Across patients, naive, central memory and Treg TCRB repertoires exhibited apparently greater similarity than was observed across healthy donors.

The whole isolated RNA underwent reverse transcription, so sequencing captured expressed TCRB transcripts. This table comes from immunoSEQ multiplex PCR, and its TCRdb copy is limited to in-frame clones, with some not included. Here the sample spans fewer than 200,000 clones, around 13% being singletons. On this clone itself: Its antigen remains unidentified.

The CDR3 loop spans 13 amino acids. Germline V lookup: CDR1 SGHRS, CDR2 YFSETQ. Trimming took off 9 bases at V and 2 bases at J, with 9 bases between the two ends. One heparinised draw of blood, averaging around 120 mL, came from each donor. The V call is TRBV5-1, the J call TRBJ2-6; D unclear. The sequence came from a woman younger than 30 in good health. The sequenced sample consisted of central memory CD4+ T cells from blood. The CDR3 reads CATRLTGANVLTF. Written as DNA, the CDR3 is TGCGCCACCCGACTCACTGGGGCCAACGTCCTGACTTTC. Supplemented by reference TRBV5-1 and TRBJ2-6, the full variable domain reads KAGVTQTPRYLIKTRGQQVTLSCSPISGHRSVSWYQQTPGQGLQFLFEYFSETQRNKGNFPGRFSGRQFSNSRSEMNVSTLELGDSALYLCATRLTGANVLTFGAGSRLTVL.